A selection of T cell receptor beta chains follows, all from one sample in a study of T cells in localized non-small cell lung cancer. Some clones are missing from TCRdb's copy, which holds only in-frame ones; the method was immunoSEQ multiplex PCR. The sample contains more than 35,000 clones, more than 80% of which appear only once. Sequenced material: peripheral blood, taken before any cancer treatment. These receptors all come from a female donor over 55 with stage I lung adenocarcinoma. Both conserved end residues are part of each CDR3. The D gene is left open where the match is weak. Only part of the rows carry a size: once, few, many, or a class if the clone is expanded.

v_gene: TRBV10-3; d_gene: TRBD1; j_gene: TRBJ1-2; abundance: -; len: 13; CDR3nt: TGTGCGATAGCGACAGGGGGACTCTATGGCTACACCTTC; CDR3aa: CAIATGGLYGYTF
v_gene: TRBV5-1; d_gene: TRBD2; j_gene: TRBJ2-3; abundance: -; len: 15; CDR3nt: TGCGCCAGCAGCCCCTTAGCGGGGGCCGGGGATACGCAGTATTTT; CDR3aa: CASSPLAGAGDTQYF
v_gene: TRBV6-4; d_gene: -; j_gene: TRBJ2-7; abundance: few; len: 11; CDR3nt: TGTGCCAGCCCCGCATGCGGCGGGTTCGACTTC; CDR3aa: CASPACGGFDF
v_gene: TRBV27; d_gene: -; j_gene: TRBJ1-5; abundance: -; len: 15; CDR3nt: TGTGCCAGCAGTGATCAGGGCTATAAGGATCAGCCCCAGCATTTT; CDR3aa: CASSDQGYKDQPQHF
v_gene: TRBV7-3; d_gene: TRBD2; j_gene: TRBJ2-1; abundance: -; len: 14; CDR3nt: TGTGCCAGCAGCTCCCACGCGGGGGGGCATGAGCAGTTCTTC; CDR3aa: CASSSHAGGHEQFF
v_gene: TRBV2; d_gene: -; j_gene: TRBJ1-5; abundance: once; len: 13; CDR3nt: TGTGCCAGCAGCGGGGGGCTCAATCAGCCCCAGCATTTT; CDR3aa: CASSGGLNQPQHF
v_gene: TRBV27; d_gene: TRBD1; j_gene: TRBJ1-2; abundance: -; len: 16; CDR3nt: TGTGCCAGCAGTCCCTCCCGAGGGCAGGGGGACTATGGCTACACCTTC; CDR3aa: CASSPSRGQGDYGYTF
v_gene: TRBV27; d_gene: -; j_gene: TRBJ2-5; abundance: -; len: 15; CDR3nt: TGTGCCAGCTCCTCTCCCCCCGGGACATCGGGGACCCAGTACTTC; CDR3aa: CASSSPPGTSGTQYF
v_gene: TRBV27; d_gene: -; j_gene: TRBJ1-1; abundance: -; len: 15; CDR3nt: TGTGCCAGCAGTTTTAAGTGGCCTTCGGGGACTGAAGCTTTCTTT; CDR3aa: CASSFKWPSGTEAFF
v_gene: TRBV6-5; d_gene: TRBD1; j_gene: TRBJ1-6; abundance: few; len: 14; CDR3nt: TGTGCCAGCAGTTGGACAGGGCCAAATTCACCCCTCCACTTT; CDR3aa: CASSWTGPNSPLHF